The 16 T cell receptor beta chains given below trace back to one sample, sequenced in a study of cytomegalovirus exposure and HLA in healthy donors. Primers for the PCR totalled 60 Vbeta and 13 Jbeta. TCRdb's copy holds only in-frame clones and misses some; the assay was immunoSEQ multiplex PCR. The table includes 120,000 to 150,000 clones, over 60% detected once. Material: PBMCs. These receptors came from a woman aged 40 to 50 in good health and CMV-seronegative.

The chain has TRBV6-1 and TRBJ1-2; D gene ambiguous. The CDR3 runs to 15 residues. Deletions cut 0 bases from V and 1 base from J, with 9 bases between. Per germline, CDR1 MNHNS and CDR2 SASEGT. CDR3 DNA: TGTGCCAGCAGTGAAGCGGGAGAGCTTAACTATGGCTACACCTTC. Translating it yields CASSEAGELNYGYTF.

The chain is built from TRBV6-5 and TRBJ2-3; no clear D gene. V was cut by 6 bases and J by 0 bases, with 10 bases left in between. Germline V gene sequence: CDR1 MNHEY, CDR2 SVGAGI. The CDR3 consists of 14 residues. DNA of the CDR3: TGTGCCAGCAGGAGAAGCGCCAGCACAGATACGCAGTATTTT. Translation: CASRRSASTDTQYF.

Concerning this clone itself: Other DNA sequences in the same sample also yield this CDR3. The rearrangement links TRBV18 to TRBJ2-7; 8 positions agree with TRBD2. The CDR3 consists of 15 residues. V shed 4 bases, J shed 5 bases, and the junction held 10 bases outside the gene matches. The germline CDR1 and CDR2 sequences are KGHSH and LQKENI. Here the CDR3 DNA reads TGTGCCAGCTCACGCTCCAGCGGGAGTAGGGACGAGCAGTACTTC. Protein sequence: CASSRSSGSRDEQYF.

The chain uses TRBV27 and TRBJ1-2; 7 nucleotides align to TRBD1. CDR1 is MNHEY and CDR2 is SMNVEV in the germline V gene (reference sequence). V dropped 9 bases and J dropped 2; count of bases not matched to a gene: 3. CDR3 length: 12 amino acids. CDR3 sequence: CASGQVNYGYTF. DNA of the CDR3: TGTGCCAGTGGACAGGTCAACTATGGCTACACCTTC.

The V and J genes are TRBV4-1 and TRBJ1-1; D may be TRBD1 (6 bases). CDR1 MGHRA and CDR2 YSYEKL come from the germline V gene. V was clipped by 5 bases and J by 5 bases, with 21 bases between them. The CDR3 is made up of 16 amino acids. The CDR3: CASSGWGGRGVTEAFF. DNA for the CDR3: TGCGCCAGCAGCGGGTGGGGGGGGCGCGGTGTGACTGAAGCTTTCTTT.

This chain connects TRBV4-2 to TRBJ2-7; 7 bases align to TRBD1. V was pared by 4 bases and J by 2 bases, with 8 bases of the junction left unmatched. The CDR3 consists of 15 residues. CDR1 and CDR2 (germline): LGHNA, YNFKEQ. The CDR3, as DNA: TGTGCCAGCAGCCCCGAGACAGGGTTCCCCTACGAGCAGTACTTC. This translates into CASSPETGFPYEQYF.

This CDR3 reads CASSTRLASEQFF. The CDR3 DNA sequence: TGTGCCAGCAGCACCCGACTAGCTAGTGAGCAGTTCTTC. The chain joins TRBV11-2 to TRBJ2-1; 7 nucleotides match TRBD2. Germline CDR1 and CDR2: SGHAT and FQNNGV. Germline trimming cut 5 bases from V and 9 bases from J; bases unmatched to any gene: 7. This CDR3 has 13 amino acids.

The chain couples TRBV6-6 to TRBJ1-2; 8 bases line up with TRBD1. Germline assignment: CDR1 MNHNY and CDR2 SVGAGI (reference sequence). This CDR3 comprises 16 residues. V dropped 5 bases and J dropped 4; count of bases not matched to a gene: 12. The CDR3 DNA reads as TGTGCCAGCAGTCCCGGGACAGGCATCTCTCTCTATGGCTACACCTTC. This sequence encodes CASSPGTGISLYGYTF.

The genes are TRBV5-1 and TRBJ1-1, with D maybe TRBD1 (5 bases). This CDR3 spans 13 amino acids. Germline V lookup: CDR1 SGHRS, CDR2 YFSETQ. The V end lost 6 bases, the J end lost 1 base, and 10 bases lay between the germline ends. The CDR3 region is CASKGSSNTEAFF. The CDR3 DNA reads TGCGCCAGCAAGGGGTCCTCGAACACTGAAGCTTTCTTT.

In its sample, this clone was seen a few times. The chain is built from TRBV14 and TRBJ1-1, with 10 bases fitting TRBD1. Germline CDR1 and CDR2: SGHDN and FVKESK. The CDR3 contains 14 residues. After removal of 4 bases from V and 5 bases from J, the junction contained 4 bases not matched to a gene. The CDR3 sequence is CASSLTGGSTEAFF. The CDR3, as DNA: TGTGCCAGCAGCCTGACAGGGGGCAGTACTGAAGCTTTCTTT.

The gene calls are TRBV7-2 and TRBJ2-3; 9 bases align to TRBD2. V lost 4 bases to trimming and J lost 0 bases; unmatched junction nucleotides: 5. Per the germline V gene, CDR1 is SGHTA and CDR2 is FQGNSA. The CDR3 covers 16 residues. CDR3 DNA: TGTGCCAGCAGCTCCAGAGCGGGAGGAAGCACAGATACGCAGTATTTT. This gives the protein CASSSRAGGSTDTQYF.

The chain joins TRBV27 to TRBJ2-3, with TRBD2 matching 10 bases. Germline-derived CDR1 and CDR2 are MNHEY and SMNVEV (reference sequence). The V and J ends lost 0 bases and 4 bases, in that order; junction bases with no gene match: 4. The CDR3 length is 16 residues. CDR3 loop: CASSLSGTSAPDTQYF. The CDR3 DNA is TGTGCCAGCAGTTTATCCGGGACTAGCGCACCAGATACGCAGTATTTT.

This chain's CDR3 is CASSLDTGNILPSSYNEQFF. CDR3 nucleotides: TGTGCCAGCAGTTTAGACACCGGGAACATCCTCCCCAGCTCCTACAATGAGCAGTTCTTC. The chain uses TRBV27 and TRBJ2-1; tentatively, D is TRBD2 (5 bases). V lost 2 bases, J lost 0 bases, and 23 bases lay in between. The CDR3 has 20 residues. CDR1 MNHEY and CDR2 SMNVEV come from the germline V gene (reference sequence).

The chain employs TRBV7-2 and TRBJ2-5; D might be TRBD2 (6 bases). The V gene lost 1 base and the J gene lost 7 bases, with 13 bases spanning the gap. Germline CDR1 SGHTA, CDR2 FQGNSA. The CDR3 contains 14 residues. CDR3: CASSLETRGGTQYF. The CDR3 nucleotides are TGTGCCAGCAGCTTAGAGACTAGGGGAGGGACCCAGTACTTC.

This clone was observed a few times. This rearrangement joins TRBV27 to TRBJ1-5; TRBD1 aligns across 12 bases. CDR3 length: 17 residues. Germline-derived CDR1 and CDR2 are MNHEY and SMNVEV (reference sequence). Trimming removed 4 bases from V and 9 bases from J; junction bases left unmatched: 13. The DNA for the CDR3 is TGTGCCAGCAGTTCCGGGACAGGGGGCGCCTCAAGGCGGCCCCAGCATTTT. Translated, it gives CASSSGTGGASRRPQHF.

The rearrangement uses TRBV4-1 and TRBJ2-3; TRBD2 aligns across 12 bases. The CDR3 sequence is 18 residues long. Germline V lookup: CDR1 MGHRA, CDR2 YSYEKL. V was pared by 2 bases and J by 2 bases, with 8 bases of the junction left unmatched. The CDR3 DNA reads TGCGCCAGCAGCCAATACGCACTAGCGGGAGGTAACACAGATACGCAGTATTTT. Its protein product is CASSQYALAGGNTDTQYF.